These 13 T cell receptor beta chains were all obtained from the same sample, sequenced in a study of blood T cell repertoires in COVID-19. Sequencing was performed with immunoSEQ multiplex PCR; in TCRdb, only in-frame clones are kept and a portion is missing. This repertoire shows hundreds of thousands of clones, around nine tenths found once; its top ten account for approximately 6%. Sequencing was done on a sample of PBMCs or T cells enriched from blood (not recorded which). The receptors come from a woman aged 40 to 50 who had recovered from COVID-19.

This chain joins TRBV21-1 and TRBJ2-5; the table's TRBD1 call for D was not verified on the DNA. TRBV21-1 is listed as a pseudogene. CDR3 length equals 15 residues. Written as DNA, the CDR3 is TGTGCCAGCAGCAAAGGGGGGGGACAGGGAGGGACCCAGTACTTC. Translation gives CASSKGGGQGGTQYF.

This clone was observed once. Here the CDR3 reads CASSGLAGGGGETQYF. CDR3 bases: TGTGCCAGCAGTGGACTAGCGGGAGGAGGGGGAGAGACCCAGTACTTC. The rearrangement uses TRBV2 and TRBJ2-5; TRBD2 matches 13 bases. The CDR3 totals 16 residues. Trimming cost V 4 bases and J 4 bases; bases outside gene matches: 6. Germline CDR1 and CDR2: SNHLY and FYNNEI.

This clone was observed once. The chain uses TRBV11-2 and TRBJ2-5, with 7 bases identical to TRBD2. CDR1 is SGHAT, CDR2 FQNNGV, per germline. Trimming cost V 4 bases and J 5 bases; bases outside gene matches: 10. The CDR3 is made up of 15 amino acids. CDR3 DNA: TGTGCCAGCAGCTCCAATAGCGGGCTGGGTGAGACCCAGTACTTC. This sequence encodes CASSSNSGLGETQYF.

The DNA for the CDR3 is TGTGCCAGTAGTATTGTTGGGACAACTCATCAGCCCCAGCATTTT. It codes for CASSIVGTTHQPQHF. V is TRBV19 and J is TRBJ1-5, with a tentative D call TRBD1 (6 bases). The V end lost 3 bases, the J end lost 5 bases, and 14 bases lay between the germline ends. Looked up from germline, CDR1 is LNHDA and CDR2 is SQIVND (reference sequence). The length of the CDR3 is 15 residues.

The chain links TRBV19 to TRBJ1-1, with D tentatively TRBD1 (5 bases). CDR3 size: 15 residues. Trimming removed 5 bases at V and 0 bases at J, with 13 bases between. CDR1 LNHDA and CDR2 SQIVND come from the germline V gene (reference sequence). CDR3 sequence (DNA): TGTGCCAGTAGTGAGGCAGGGTTAATGAACACTGAAGCTTTCTTT. It encodes CASSEAGLMNTEAFF. The whole variable domain, remainder taken from reference TRBV19 and TRBJ1-1, is DGGITQSPKYLFRKEGQNVTLSCEQNLNHDAMYWYRQDPGQGLRLIYYSQIVNDFQKGDIAEGYSVSREKKESFPLTVTSAQKNPTAFYLCASSEAGLMNTEAFFGQGTRLTVV.

This chain joins TRBV5-6 and TRBJ1-3, with TRBD1 matching 10 bases. Trimming removed 4 bases from V and 0 bases from J; junction bases left unmatched: 7. The CDR3 is 17 residues long. Germline-derived CDR1 and CDR2 are SGHDT and YYEEEE. CDR3 region: CASSAGTGAYSGNTIYF. CDR3 bases: TGTGCCAGCAGCGCCGGGACAGGGGCCTACTCTGGAAACACCATATATTTT. The entire variable domain, with the rest obtained from reference TRBV5-6 and TRBJ1-3, is as follows: DAGVTQSPTHLIKTRGQQVTLRCSPKSGHDTVSWYQQALGQGPQFIFQYYEEEERQRGNFPDRFSGHQFPNYSSELNVNALLLGDSALYLCASSAGTGAYSGNTIYFGEGSWLTVV.

This clone occurred once. The chain joins TRBV7-2 to TRBJ2-6; TRBD1 might be the D (6 bases). V dropped 0 bases and J dropped 0 bases, with 12 bases sitting between them. There are 18 residues in the CDR3. Per the germline V gene, CDR1 is SGHTA and CDR2 is FQGNSA. As DNA, the CDR3 is TGTGCCAGCAGCTTAGCGGGGGCCGGAAGCTCTGGGGCCAACGTCCTGACTTTC. Protein product: CASSLAGAGSSGANVLTF.

CDR3 DNA sequence: TGTGCCAGTAGCAGCATGGACAGGAGCACCTTC. It codes for CASSSMDRSTF. The chain links TRBV19 to TRBJ1-2; 7 bases are shared with TRBD1. J was trimmed by 13 bases and V by 6 bases; bases with no gene match: 8. Germline CDR1 reads LNHDA; CDR2 reads SQIVND (reference sequence). This CDR3 has 11 residues.

This clone came up once. The rearrangement uses TRBV3-1 (or the pseudogene TRBV3-2) and TRBJ1-2; D remains unclear. This CDR3 is 13 amino acids long. Germline assignment: CDR1 LGHDT and CDR2 YNNKEL (reference sequence). The V end lost 0 bases, the J end lost 4 bases, and 6 bases lay between the germline ends. For the CDR3, the DNA is TGTGCCAGCAGCCAAGAGGGCAGCTATGGCTACACCTTC. This translates into CASSQEGSYGYTF.

The chain couples TRBV28 to TRBJ1-2, with a weak D call TRBD1 (5 bases). CDR3 size: 12 residues. The ends were cut back, 6 bases at V and 8 bases at J, with 13 bases in the middle. Germline V gene sequence: CDR1 MDHEN, CDR2 SYDVKM. CDR3: CASRPGQGGYTF. The DNA of the CDR3 is TGTGCCAGCAGACCAGGTCAGGGAGGCTACACCTTC.

The CDR3 loop reads CASRSGQGHEKLFF. The CDR3 coding sequence is TGTGCCAGCCGTTCGGGACAGGGCCATGAAAAACTGTTTTTT. The V call is TRBV6-5, the J call TRBJ1-4; 9 bases align to TRBD1. The CDR3 consists of 14 residues. Germline V gene sequence: CDR1 MNHEY, CDR2 SVGAGI. V gave up 8 bases and J gave up 6 bases; unmatched junction bases: 7.

The chain carries TRBV12-3 or TRBV12-4 and TRBJ2-7, with D hard to call. The CDR3 runs to 11 residues. V was shortened by 5 bases and J by 3 bases, with 5 bases between the two germline ends. CDR3 loop: CASSNYYEQYF. Here the CDR3 DNA reads TGTGCCAGCAGTAACTACTACGAGCAGTACTTC.

The chain joins TRBV20-1 to TRBJ1-2; D ambiguous. Germline V CDR1 and CDR2: DFQATT, SNEGSKA (reference sequence). The CDR3 sequence is 11 residues long. The V end was cut by 2 bases, the J end by 5 bases, with 6 bases between. For the CDR3, the DNA is TGCAGTGCTAGAACAATATATGGCTACACCTTC. Its translation: CSARTIYGYTF.